One and the same sample provided the 3 T cell receptor beta chains below, sequenced in a study of T cell repertoires in cytomegalovirus infection. TCRdb reanalysed the reads using MiXCR and keeps one entry per CDR3 protein. The table records approximately 630,000 distinct CDR3 sequences, about 24% of them present only once. The sequenced sample was CD8+ T cells from PBMCs. The receptor source for this set is a human donor in good health (CMV status not recorded). Some clones in this sample may be carry-over from other donors' samples.

This clonotype came up a few times. The rearrangement joins TRBV5-5 to TRBJ2-2; 9 positions match TRBD1. CDR3 size: 17 residues. V lost 0 bases and J lost 1; bases outside the gene matches: 4. Germline CDR1 SGHKS, CDR2 YYEKEE (reference sequence). The CDR3 protein is CASSLVNRGLNTGELFF. The CDR3 region has the DNA TGTGCCAGCAGCTTGGTCAACAGGGGGCTGAACACCGGGGAGCTGTTTTTT.

The chain recombines TRBV14 with TRBJ1-2; D gene unclear. The CDR3 is 16 amino acids. Per the germline V gene, CDR1 is SGHDN and CDR2 is FVKESK. V was trimmed by 1 base and J by 4 bases, leaving 16 bases between them. The CDR3 region is CASSQASVISLYGYTF. The CDR3 DNA reads TGTGCCAGCAGCCAAGCGTCGGTCATCTCCCTCTATGGCTACACCTTC.

This clonotype was counted between two and nine times. The V gene is TRBV13, the J gene TRBJ2-5; D gene uncertain. From germline, CDR1 is PRHDT and CDR2 FYEKMQ (reference sequence). The V end was cut by 5 bases, the J end by 5 bases, with 18 bases between. The CDR3 has 15 amino acids. The CDR3 region is CASSPYQGPSETQYF. The CDR3 nucleotides read TGTGCCAGCAGCCCCTACCAAGGCCCCTCCGAGACCCAGTACTTC.